One and the same sample provided the 18 T cell receptor beta chains below, sequenced in a study of blood T cell repertoires in COVID-19. Sequencing used immunoSEQ multiplex PCR; TCRdb keeps in-frame clones, though not all of them. The table has over 400,000 clones, more than 80% seen once; the top ten hold 1.4%. The sequenced material came from peripheral blood. These receptors were obtained from a woman aged 25-40 years with active or convalescent COVID-19.

In its sample, this clone was seen a few times. This chain uses TRBV19 with TRBJ1-5; 10 nucleotides line up with TRBD1. The CDR3 spans 15 residues. Germline V lookup: CDR1 LNHDA, CDR2 SQIVND (reference sequence). V shed 5 bases and J 4 bases; nucleotides not matched to a gene: 5. In nucleotides, the CDR3 is TGTGCCAGTAGTCCCGGGGGACAGGGGAATCAGCCCCAGCATTTT. It codes for CASSPGGQGNQPQHF.

The chain recombines TRBV19 with TRBJ2-3, with 11 bases that match TRBD2. The CDR3 contains 14 residues. The germline V gene encodes CDR1 LNHDA and CDR2 SQIVND (reference sequence). Trimming at V came to 6 bases and at J to 1 base, leaving 0 bases not matched to a gene. The CDR3 DNA sequence: TGTGCCAGTAGGACTAGCGGGGGCACAGATACGCAGTATTTT. It specifies CASRTSGGTDTQYF.

This chain links TRBV27 with TRBJ1-5; D possibly corresponds to TRBD1 (6 bases). Between the trimmed V and J ends, which lost 6 bases and 5 bases, there was a span of 14 bases. From germline, CDR1 is MNHEY and CDR2 SMNVEV (reference sequence). The CDR3 covers 14 residues. The DNA of the CDR3 is TGTGCCAGCAGCACAACAGGGTTCGATCAGCCCCAGCATTTT. This sequence encodes CASSTTGFDQPQHF.

V usage is TRBV28 and J usage is TRBJ2-3, with D perhaps TRBD1 (5 bases). Germline CDR1 and CDR2: MDHEN and SYDVKM. Trimming removed 6 bases at V and 5 bases at J, with 12 bases between. This CDR3 has 13 amino acids. This chain's CDR3 is CASRIGVGDTQYF. DNA of the CDR3: TGTGCCAGCAGGATAGGGGTGGGAGATACGCAGTATTTT.

V is TRBV6-4 and J is TRBJ1-5; D not certain. The CDR3 spans 11 residues. V was clipped by 4 bases and J by 5 bases, with 3 bases between them. CDR1 and CDR2 from the germline V gene are MRHNA and SNTAGT. The CDR3: CASSADQPQHF. CDR3 bases: TGTGCCAGCAGTGCCGATCAGCCCCAGCATTTT.

The genes are TRBV3-1 (or the pseudogene TRBV3-2) and TRBJ2-7, with D possibly being TRBD1 (6 bases). Trimming removed 1 base at V and 5 bases at J, with 9 bases between. The CDR3 consists of 13 residues. Germline values: CDR1 LGHDT, CDR2 YNNKEL (reference sequence). The chain's CDR3 is CASSQVQGNEQYF. CDR3 sequence (DNA): TGTGCCAGCAGCCAAGTACAGGGAAACGAGCAGTACTTC.

This clone was observed a single time. V gene TRBV5-4 combines with J gene TRBJ2-3; D is uncertain. The CDR3 covers 13 residues. With 4 bases removed from V and 2 bases from J, the gap between germline ends came to 8 bases. The V gene's germline CDR1 is SGHNT and CDR2 YYREEE (reference sequence). This chain's CDR3 is CASSPYTTDTQYF. The CDR3 region has the DNA TGTGCCAGCAGCCCCTATACCACAGATACGCAGTATTTT.

This rearrangement joins TRBV5-5 to TRBJ1-1; 8 bases agree with TRBD1. The germline V gene encodes CDR1 SGHKS and CDR2 YYEKEE (reference sequence). The V gene end was trimmed by 4 bases and the J gene end by 11 bases; junction bases not matched to a gene: 13. The CDR3 contains 14 residues. CDR3 sequence reads: CASSAPGQALVAFF. Here the CDR3 DNA reads TGTGCCAGCAGCGCCCCGGGACAGGCTTTGGTGGCTTTCTTT. The full variable domain, with the rest looked up from reference TRBV5-5 and TRBJ1-1, is DAGVTQSPTHLIKTRGQQVTLRCSPISGHKSVSWYQQVLGQGPQFIFQYYEKEERGRGNFPDRFSARQFPNYSSELNVNALLLGDSALYLCASSAPGQALVAFFGQGTRLTVV.

The chain combines TRBV19 with TRBJ1-5, with unresolved D. Deletions cut 6 bases from V and 9 bases from J, with 9 bases between. CDR3 length: 11 amino acids. Germline V gene sequence: CDR1 LNHDA, CDR2 SQIVND (reference sequence). CDR3 protein: CASRSGGPQHF. DNA for the CDR3: TGTGCCAGTAGGTCCGGAGGGCCCCAGCATTTT.

The chain couples TRBV6-5 to TRBJ1-5; D not resolved. The ends were cut back, 6 bases at V and 1 base at J, with 7 bases in the middle. The CDR3 is 13 amino acids. Germline CDR1 MNHEY, CDR2 SVGAGI. The CDR3 DNA follows: TGTGCCAGCAGGGTGGAGAGCAATCAGCCCCAGCATTTT. Translation gives CASRVESNQPQHF.

This clone has just a few counts. In DNA form, the CDR3 reads TGTGCCAGCAGCCCCAACCTCATCGGGACAGTTCTTTACACCTTC. Its translation is CASSPNLIGTVLYTF. The chain is built from TRBV3-1 (or the pseudogene TRBV3-2) and TRBJ1-2; 7 bases match TRBD1. This CDR3 is built from 15 residues. Losses at the gene ends were 4 bases for V and 11 bases for J; bases not matched to a gene: 16. Looked up from germline, CDR1 is LGHDT and CDR2 is YNNKEL (reference sequence).

This clone was picked up a small number of times. The chain links TRBV27 to TRBJ1-2; no clear D gene. V lost 5 bases and J lost 8, with 18 bases in between. This CDR3 comprises 14 residues. Germline V gene lookup returns CDR1 MNHEY and CDR2 SMNVEV (reference sequence). The DNA for the CDR3 is TGTGCCAGCAGTGCAAACCGGGATTTCGCAGGCTACACCTTC. Its protein is CASSANRDFAGYTF.

The chain couples TRBV15 to TRBJ1-5; D possibly corresponds to TRBD1 (6 bases). This CDR3 spans 14 amino acids. Germline values: CDR1 LNHNV, CDR2 YYDKDF (reference sequence). Trimming stripped 3 bases from V and 5 bases from J, with 11 bases between. In DNA form, the CDR3 reads TGTGCCACCAGCAGTAGGGGGGGGGATCAGCCCCAGCATTTT. Protein product: CATSSRGGDQPQHF.

The chain uses TRBV13 and TRBJ2-7; D perhaps matches TRBD1 (5 bases). The germline gives CDR1 PRHDT, CDR2 FYEKMQ (reference sequence). The CDR3 runs to 13 residues. V was clipped by 6 bases and J by 2 bases, with 11 bases between them. The CDR3 nucleotides read TGTGCCAGCAGTTACACAGGTACCTACGAGCAGTACTTC. It is translated as CASSYTGTYEQYF.

This clone was counted a single time. The CDR3 is CASKRDRGHPSTIGNTEAFF. The CDR3 coding sequence is TGTGCCAGTAAGAGGGACAGGGGGCACCCCTCCACAATCGGGAACACTGAAGCTTTCTTT. The V gene is TRBV19, the J gene TRBJ1-1, with 12 bases lining up with TRBD1. J was trimmed by 1 base and V by 7 bases; bases with no gene match: 19. The CDR3 contains 20 residues. Per germline, CDR1 LNHDA and CDR2 SQIVND (reference sequence).

The rearrangement links TRBV10-3 to TRBJ2-3; 8 bases are shared with TRBD2. Losses at the gene ends were 7 bases for V and 0 bases for J; bases not matched to a gene: 15. Germline values: CDR1 ENHRY, CDR2 SYGVKD. There are 18 residues in the CDR3. CDR3 coding DNA: TGTGCCATCACCCAGGGACGCGGGGGGACTTCTAGCACAGATACGCAGTATTTT. It specifies CAITQGRGGTSSTDTQYF.

The chain recombines TRBV5-1 with TRBJ1-2; D not certain. Trimming pared 0 bases from V and 0 bases from J, leaving 9 bases between. The CDR3 covers 15 residues. The V gene's germline CDR1 is SGHRS and CDR2 YFSETQ. CDR3 nucleotides: TGCGCCAGCAGCTTGGGAGGCCTAGCTAACTATGGCTACACCTTC. This encodes CASSLGGLANYGYTF.

J is TRBJ2-7 and V is TRBV3-1 (or the pseudogene TRBV3-2); 13 bases line up with TRBD2. The junction had 7 bases not matched to a gene; V was cut back by 2 bases and J by 6 bases. Germline V gives CDR1 LGHDT, CDR2 YNNKEL (reference sequence). The CDR3 is 16 residues long. The CDR3 protein is CASSQQTSGRSSEQYF. DNA of the CDR3: TGTGCCAGCAGCCAACAGACTAGCGGGAGGTCCAGCGAGCAGTACTTC.